These 2 T cell receptor beta chains share one sample of origin, sequenced in a study of breast tumors, draining lymph nodes, adjacent tissues. TCRdb reanalysed the multiplex PCR reads using MiXCR and keeps one entry per CDR3 protein. Here the sample spans under 25,000 distinct CDR3 sequences, approximately 42% being singletons. Sequencing was done on a sample of breast tumor tissue. The source of these receptors is a female donor with breast cancer. Some clones in this sample may be carry-over from other donors' samples.

Many counts were recorded for this clonotype. The chain joins TRBV10-3 to TRBJ2-3; D remains ambiguous. The CDR3 totals 12 residues. Trimming stripped 8 bases from V and 3 bases from J, with 9 bases between. Germline loops: CDR1 ENHRY, CDR2 SYGVKD. The CDR3 DNA follows: TGTGCCATCGGGAAGCGAACAGATACGCAGTATTTT. This encodes CAIGKRTDTQYF.

This chain links TRBV5-6 with TRBJ1-2, with TRBD1 matching over 8 bases. Looked up from germline, CDR1 is SGHDT and CDR2 is YYEEEE. The CDR3 contains 13 residues. Losses at the gene ends were 9 bases for V and 3 bases for J; bases not matched to a gene: 7. CDR3 amino acids: CATNPTGDYGYTF. The CDR3 DNA follows: TGTGCCACAAATCCGACAGGGGACTATGGCTACACCTTC.